These 15 T cell receptor beta chains were all obtained from the same sample, sequenced in a study of T cell changes during pregnancy in multiple sclerosis. Here immunoSEQ multiplex PCR was the method, and the copy in TCRdb shows in-frame clones only, minus some. The sample holds about 64,000 clones, 95% to 97% seen once. The sequencing here drew on CD8+ T cells from peripheral blood mononuclear cells, taken after pregnancy. The receptors derive from a female donor with multiple sclerosis, enrolled in a pregnancy study.

The genes are TRBV7-9 and TRBJ2-3; 9 bases map to TRBD1. CDR1 and CDR2 from the germline V gene are SEHNR and FQNEAQ (reference sequence). V lost 1 base and J lost 3; bases outside the gene matches: 11. CDR3 length: 18 amino acids. The CDR3 nucleotides are TGTGCCAGCAGCTTAGTCACAGGGGGCAGCGTAGGTACAGATACGCAGTATTTT. It codes for CASSLVTGGSVGTDTQYF.

J is TRBJ1-2 and V is TRBV27; D not certain. V lost 5 bases and J 1 base, leaving 11 bases between the germline ends. The CDR3 is 14 residues long. CDR1 is MNHEY and CDR2 is SMNVEV in the germline V gene (reference sequence). This chain's CDR3 is CASSLRGSNYGYTF. The CDR3 DNA reads TGTGCCAGCAGTCTCCGCGGGAGTAACTATGGCTACACCTTC.

V is TRBV14 and J is TRBJ2-7; D gene unclear. Germline CDR1 and CDR2: SGHDN and FVKESK. This CDR3 is 14 amino acids long. V lost 3 bases and J 7 bases, leaving 16 bases between the germline ends. CDR3 sequence reads: CASSQYASLLEQYF. The CDR3 region has the DNA TGTGCCAGCAGCCAGTACGCGTCCCTCTTGGAGCAGTACTTC. Supplemented by reference TRBV14 and TRBJ2-7, the full variable domain reads EAGVTQFPSHSVIEKGQTVTLRCDPISGHDNLYWYRRVMGKEIKFLLHFVKESKQDESGMPNNRFLAERTGGTYSTLKVQPAELEDSGVYFCASSQYASLLEQYFGPGTRLTVT.

The chain couples TRBV4-1 to TRBJ2-5, with TRBD1 identical over 9 bases. CDR1 is MGHRA, CDR2 YSYEKL, per germline. Losses at the gene ends were 3 bases for V and 7 bases for J; bases not matched to a gene: 6. The CDR3 covers 14 residues. The DNA of the CDR3 is TGCGCCAGCAGCCAGGAGACAGGGGGGGGGACCCAGTACTTC. This gives the protein CASSQETGGGTQYF.

The chain carries TRBV4-1 and TRBJ1-1; D gene ambiguous. Germline V gene lookup returns CDR1 MGHRA and CDR2 YSYEKL. Trimming removed 6 bases at V and 4 bases at J, with 9 bases between. This CDR3 contains 12 residues. The CDR3: CASRSGGTEAFF. CDR3 sequence (DNA): TGCGCCAGCAGGTCCGGAGGCACTGAAGCTTTCTTT.

This clone occurred once. The rearrangement links TRBV27 to TRBJ2-7; perhaps TRBD2 as D (6 bases). CDR3 length equals 15 residues. The ends were cut back, 3 bases at V and 3 bases at J, with 15 bases in the middle. Germline V gene data show CDR1 as MNHEY and CDR2 as SMNVEV (reference sequence). The DNA of the CDR3 is TGTGCCAGCAGTTTGACTCGAGGGACTGTCTACGAGCAGTACTTC. It translates to CASSLTRGTVYEQYF.

V usage is TRBV4-3 and J usage is TRBJ2-1; the match to TRBD2 covers 7 bases. The CDR3 is 14 amino acids. V was clipped by 1 base and J by 9 bases; unmatched bases: 6. In germline, CDR1 is LGHNA, CDR2 YSLEER. CDR3 residues: CASSQGLTSSEQFF. The CDR3 region has the DNA TGCGCCAGCAGCCAAGGGCTGACTAGCTCTGAGCAGTTCTTC.

CDR3 in amino acids: CASSSVSYEQYF. CDR3 nucleotides: TGTGCCAGCAGTTCTGTCTCCTACGAGCAGTACTTC. V and J are TRBV11-1 and TRBJ2-7, with D unclear. CDR1 SGHAT and CDR2 FQDESV come from the germline V gene (reference sequence). The CDR3 is 12 amino acids. V gave up 6 bases and J gave up 0 bases, with 6 bases separating them. The full variable domain, its missing parts supplied by reference TRBV11-1 and TRBJ2-7, is EAEVAQSPRYKITEKSQAVAFWCDPISGHATLYWYRQILGQGPELLVQFQDESVVDDSQLPKDRFSAERLKGVDSTLKIQPAELGDSAMYLCASSSVSYEQYFGPGTRLTVT.

The J gene is TRBJ2-5, the V gene TRBV29-1; D remains ambiguous. The germline gives CDR1 SQVTM, CDR2 ANQGSEA. The CDR3 has 13 amino acids. V was pared by 3 bases and J by 7 bases, with 15 bases between. CDR3 bases: TGCAGCGTTGAGGCCAGACCGCCGGGGACCCAGTACTTC. Translating gives CSVEARPPGTQYF.

The rearrangement joins TRBV5-6 to TRBJ2-1; D is ambiguous. Germline V gene sequence: CDR1 SGHDT, CDR2 YYEEEE. V was cut by 4 bases and J by 8 bases, with 10 bases left in between. The CDR3 loop spans 12 amino acids. CDR3 amino acids: CASSLSVDEQFF. CDR3 in DNA: TGTGCCAGCAGCCTCTCGGTCGATGAGCAGTTCTTC.

The chain recombines TRBV7-2 with TRBJ2-7; D gene uncertain. Germline assignment: CDR1 SGHTA and CDR2 FQGNSA. The CDR3 has 13 residues. V was cut by 5 bases and J by 6 bases, with 14 bases left in between. CDR3 amino acids: CASSPWLGSEQYF. CDR3 DNA: TGTGCCAGCAGCCCCTGGCTAGGCTCCGAGCAGTACTTC.

The chain carries TRBV28 and TRBJ2-7; 8 bases map to TRBD2. The CDR3 consists of 14 residues. J gave up 3 bases and V 5 bases, and 6 bases lay outside the gene matches. The germline V gene has CDR1 MDHEN and CDR2 SYDVKM. This chain's CDR3 is CASSERTSGYEQYF. The CDR3 DNA reads TGTGCCAGCAGTGAGCGAACTAGCGGCTACGAGCAGTACTTC.

The rearrangement joins TRBV15 to TRBJ2-7, with 8 bases matching TRBD1. Trimming took 1 base from V and 5 from J; bases not matched to a gene: 7. Germline V gene sequence: CDR1 LNHNV, CDR2 YYDKDF (reference sequence). There are 15 residues in the CDR3. The CDR3 protein is CATSRGTGGSDEQYF. The DNA for the CDR3 is TGTGCCACCAGCAGAGGAACAGGGGGAAGTGACGAGCAGTACTTC. The full variable domain, rest sourced from reference TRBV15 and TRBJ2-7, is DAMVIQNPRYQVTQFGKPVTLSCSQTLNHNVMYWYQQKSSQAPKLLFHYYDKDFNNEADTPDNFQSRRPNTSFCFLDIRSPGLGDTAMYLCATSRGTGGSDEQYFGPGTRLTVT.

This chain joins TRBV7-9 and TRBJ2-3; TRBD2 agrees at 13 bases. Germline loops: CDR1 SEHNR, CDR2 FQNEAQ (reference sequence). After removal of 5 bases from V and 1 base from J, the junction contained 12 bases not matched to a gene. The CDR3 runs to 19 residues. CDR3 region: CASSPLELAGGYGTDTQYF. CDR3 sequence (DNA): TGTGCCAGCAGCCCACTGGAACTAGCGGGAGGGTATGGCACAGATACGCAGTATTTT.

The chain uses TRBV9 and TRBJ2-3; the D gene is possibly TRBD2 (5 bases). Between the trimmed V and J ends, which lost 0 bases and 0 bases, there was a span of 11 bases. CDR3 length equals 16 residues. The germline V gene encodes CDR1 SGDLS and CDR2 YYNGEE. For the CDR3, the DNA is TGTGCCAGCAGCGTAGCTCCGGACTCTAGCACAGATACGCAGTATTTT. Its protein is CASSVAPDSSTDTQYF.